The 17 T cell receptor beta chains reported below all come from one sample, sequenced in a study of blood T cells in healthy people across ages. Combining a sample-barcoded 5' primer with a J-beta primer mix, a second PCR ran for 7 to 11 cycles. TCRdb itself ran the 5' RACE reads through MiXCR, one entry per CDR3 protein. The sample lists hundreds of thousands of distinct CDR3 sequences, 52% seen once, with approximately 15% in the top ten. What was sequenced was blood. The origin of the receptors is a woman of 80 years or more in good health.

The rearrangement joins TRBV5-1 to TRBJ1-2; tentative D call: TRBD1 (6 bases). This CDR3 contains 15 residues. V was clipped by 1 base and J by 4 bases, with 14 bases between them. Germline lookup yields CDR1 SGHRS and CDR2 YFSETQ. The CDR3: CASSLYFTGSYGYTF. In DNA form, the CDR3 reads TGCGCCAGCAGCTTGTATTTCACAGGGTCCTATGGCTACACCTTC. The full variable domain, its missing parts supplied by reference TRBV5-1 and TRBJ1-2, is KAGVTQTPRYLIKTRGQQVTLSCSPISGHRSVSWYQQTPGQGLQFLFEYFSETQRNKGNFPGRFSGRQFSNSRSEMNVSTLELGDSALYLCASSLYFTGSYGYTFGSGTRLTVV.

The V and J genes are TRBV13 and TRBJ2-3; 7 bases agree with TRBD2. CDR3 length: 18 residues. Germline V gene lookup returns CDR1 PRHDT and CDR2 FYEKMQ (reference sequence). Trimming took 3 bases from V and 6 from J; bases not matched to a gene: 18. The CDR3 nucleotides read TGTGCCAGCAGCTTTGGCAGCGGGGAATTCCAAATGGTCGATACGCAGTATTTT. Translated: CASSFGSGEFQMVDTQYF.

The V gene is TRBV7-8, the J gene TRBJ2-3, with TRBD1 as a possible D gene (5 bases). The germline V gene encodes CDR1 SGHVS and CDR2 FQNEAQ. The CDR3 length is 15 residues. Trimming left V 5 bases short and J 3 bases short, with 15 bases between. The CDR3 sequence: CASSQEIRETDTQYF. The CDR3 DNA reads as TGTGCCAGCAGCCAAGAGATCAGGGAAACAGATACGCAGTATTTT.

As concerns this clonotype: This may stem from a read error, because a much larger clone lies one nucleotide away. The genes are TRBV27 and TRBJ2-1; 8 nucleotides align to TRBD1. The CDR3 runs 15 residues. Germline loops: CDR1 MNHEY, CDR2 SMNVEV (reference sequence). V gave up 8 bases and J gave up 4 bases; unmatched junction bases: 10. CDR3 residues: CASCRGTGAYNEQFF. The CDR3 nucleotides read TGTGCCAGCTGCAGAGGGACAGGAGCTTACAATGAGCAGTTCTTC.

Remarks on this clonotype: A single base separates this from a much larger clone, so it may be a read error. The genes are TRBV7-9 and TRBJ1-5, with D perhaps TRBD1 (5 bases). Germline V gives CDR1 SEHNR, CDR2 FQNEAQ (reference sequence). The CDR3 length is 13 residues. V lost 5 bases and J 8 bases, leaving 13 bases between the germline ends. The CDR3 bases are TGTGCCAGCAGCCGCGAAGGGGAAGAGCCCCAGCATTTT. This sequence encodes CASSREGEEPQHF. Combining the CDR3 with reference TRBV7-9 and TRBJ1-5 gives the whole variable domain DTGVSQNPRHKITKRGQNVTFRCDPISEHNRLYWYRQTLGQGPEFLTYFQNEAQLEKSRLLSDRFSAERPKGSFSTLEIQRTEQGDSAMYLCASSREGEEPQHFGDGTRLSIL.

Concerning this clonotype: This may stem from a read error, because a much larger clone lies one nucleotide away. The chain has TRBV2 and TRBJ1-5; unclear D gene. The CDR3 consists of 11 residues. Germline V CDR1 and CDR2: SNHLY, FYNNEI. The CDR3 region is CVSRLMEPQHF. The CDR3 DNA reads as TGTGTCAGCAGGCTTATGGAGCCCCAGCATTTT.

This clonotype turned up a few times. The CDR3 loop reads CASSPQRSVAGELFF. CDR3 DNA: TGTGCCAGCAGCCCACAAAGGAGTGTGGCCGGGGAGCTGTTTTTT. The V call is TRBV14, the J call TRBJ2-2; D is unclear. Trimming took off 4 bases at V and 6 bases at J, with 15 bases between the two ends. This CDR3 contains 15 residues. CDR1 is SGHDN, CDR2 FVKESK, per germline.

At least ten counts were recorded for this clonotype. The CDR3 nucleotides read TGTGCCAGCAGCTGGGTCCCCAGGGGGTATGGCTACACCTTC. This translates into CASSWVPRGYGYTF. This sequence joins TRBV7-2 and TRBJ1-2, with 7 nucleotides matching TRBD1. The CDR3 length is 14 residues. Per the germline V gene, CDR1 is SGHTA and CDR2 is FQGNSA. Trimming removed 4 bases from V and 5 bases from J; junction bases left unmatched: 7.

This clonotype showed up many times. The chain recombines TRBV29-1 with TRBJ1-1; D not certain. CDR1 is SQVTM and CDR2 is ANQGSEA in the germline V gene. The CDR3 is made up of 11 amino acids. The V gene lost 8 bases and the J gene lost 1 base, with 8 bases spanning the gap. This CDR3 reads CSSGKNTEAFF. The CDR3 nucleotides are TGCAGCTCGGGGAAGAACACTGAAGCTTTCTTT.

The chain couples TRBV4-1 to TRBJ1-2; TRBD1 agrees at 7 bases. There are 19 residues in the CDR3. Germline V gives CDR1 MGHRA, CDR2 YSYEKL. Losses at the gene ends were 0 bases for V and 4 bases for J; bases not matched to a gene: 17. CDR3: CASSQDGDSANRRRYGYTF. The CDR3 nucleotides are TGCGCCAGCAGCCAAGACGGGGACAGTGCTAACCGGCGCCGCTATGGCTACACCTTC.

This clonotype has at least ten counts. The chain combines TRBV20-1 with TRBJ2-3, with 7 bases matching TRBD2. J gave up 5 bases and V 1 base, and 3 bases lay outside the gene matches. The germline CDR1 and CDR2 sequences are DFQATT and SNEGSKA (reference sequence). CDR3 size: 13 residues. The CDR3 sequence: CSARVGGIDTQYF. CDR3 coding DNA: TGCAGTGCTAGAGTGGGGGGGATAGATACGCAGTATTTT.

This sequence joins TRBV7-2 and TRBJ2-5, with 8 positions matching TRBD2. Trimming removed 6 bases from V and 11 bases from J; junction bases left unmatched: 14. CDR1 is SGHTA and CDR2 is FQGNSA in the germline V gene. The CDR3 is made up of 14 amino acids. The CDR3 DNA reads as TGTGCCAGCAGGCCATTGGCGGGGGGAAGTGAGCAGTACTTC. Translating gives CASRPLAGGSEQYF.

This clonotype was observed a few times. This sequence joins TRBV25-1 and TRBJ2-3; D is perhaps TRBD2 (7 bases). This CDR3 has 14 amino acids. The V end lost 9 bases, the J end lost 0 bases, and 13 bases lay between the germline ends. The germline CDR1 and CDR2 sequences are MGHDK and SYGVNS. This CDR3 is CARRGRESTDTQYF. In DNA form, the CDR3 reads TGTGCCAGGCGGGGGCGGGAGAGCACAGATACGCAGTATTTT.

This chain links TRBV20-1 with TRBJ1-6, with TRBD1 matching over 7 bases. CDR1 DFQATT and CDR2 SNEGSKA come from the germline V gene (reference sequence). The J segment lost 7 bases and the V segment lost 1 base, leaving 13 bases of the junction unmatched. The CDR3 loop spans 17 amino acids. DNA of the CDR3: TGCAGTGCTAGAGCTGTCGACAGGGTAGGCCCCAATTCACCCCTCCACTTT. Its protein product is CSARAVDRVGPNSPLHF.

For the CDR3, the DNA is TGCAGCGTTGAAGAAGGAGGTAGGAGGGAGCAGTACTTC. It encodes CSVEEGGRREQYF. This chain links TRBV29-1 with TRBJ2-7, with D possibly being TRBD2 (5 bases). V was clipped by 0 bases and J by 7 bases, with 13 bases between them. The CDR3 contains 13 residues. Germline assignment: CDR1 SQVTM and CDR2 ANQGSEA.

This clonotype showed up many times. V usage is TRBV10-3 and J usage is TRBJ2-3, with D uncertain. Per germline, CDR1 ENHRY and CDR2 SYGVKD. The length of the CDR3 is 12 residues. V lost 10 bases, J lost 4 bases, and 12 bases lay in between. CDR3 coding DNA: TGTGCCACTACCGGGTTCGCAGATACGCAGTATTTT. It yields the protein CATTGFADTQYF.

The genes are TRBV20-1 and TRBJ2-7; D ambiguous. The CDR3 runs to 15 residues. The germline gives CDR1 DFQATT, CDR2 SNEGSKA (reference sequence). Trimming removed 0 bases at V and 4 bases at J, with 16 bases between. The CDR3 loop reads CSARDRAISLYEQYF. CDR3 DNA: TGCAGTGCTAGAGATCGGGCCATTAGCCTTTACGAGCAGTACTTC.